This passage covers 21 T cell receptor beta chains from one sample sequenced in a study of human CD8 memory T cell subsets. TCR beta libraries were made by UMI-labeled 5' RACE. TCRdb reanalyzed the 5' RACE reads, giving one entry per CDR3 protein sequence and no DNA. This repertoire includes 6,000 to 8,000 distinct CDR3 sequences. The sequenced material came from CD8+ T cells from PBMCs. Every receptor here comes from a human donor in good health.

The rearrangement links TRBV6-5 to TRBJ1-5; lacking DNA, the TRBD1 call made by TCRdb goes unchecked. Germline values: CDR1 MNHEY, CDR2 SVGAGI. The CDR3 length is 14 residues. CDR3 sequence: CASSKTGSHQPQHF.

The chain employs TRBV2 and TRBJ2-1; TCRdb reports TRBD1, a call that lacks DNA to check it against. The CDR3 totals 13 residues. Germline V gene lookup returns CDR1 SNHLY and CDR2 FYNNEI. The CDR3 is CASGEVGANEQFF.

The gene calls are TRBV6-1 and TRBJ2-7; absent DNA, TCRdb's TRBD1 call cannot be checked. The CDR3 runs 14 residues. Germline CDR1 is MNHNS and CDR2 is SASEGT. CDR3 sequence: CASSLGTRNYEQYF.

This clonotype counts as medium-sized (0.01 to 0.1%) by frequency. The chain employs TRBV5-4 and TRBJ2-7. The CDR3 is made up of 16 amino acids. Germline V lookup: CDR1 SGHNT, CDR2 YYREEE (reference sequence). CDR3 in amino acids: CASSLAGPTSSYEQYF.

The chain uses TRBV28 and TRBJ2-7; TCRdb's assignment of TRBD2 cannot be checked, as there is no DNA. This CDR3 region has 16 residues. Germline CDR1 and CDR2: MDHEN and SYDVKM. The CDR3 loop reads CASSSRDSLNFYEQYF.

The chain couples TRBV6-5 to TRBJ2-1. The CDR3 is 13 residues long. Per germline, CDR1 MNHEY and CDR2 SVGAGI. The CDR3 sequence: CASRPSNGDEQFF.

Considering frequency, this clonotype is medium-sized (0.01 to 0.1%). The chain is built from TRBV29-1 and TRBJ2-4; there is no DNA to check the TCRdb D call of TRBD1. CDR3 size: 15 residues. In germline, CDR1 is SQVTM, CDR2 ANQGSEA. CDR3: CSVARQGINQNIQYF. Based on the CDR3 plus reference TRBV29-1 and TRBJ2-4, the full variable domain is SAVISQKPSRDICQRGTSLTIQCQVDSQVTMMFWYRQQPGQSLTLIATANQGSEATYESGFVIDKFPISRPNLTFSTLTVSNMSPEDSSIYLCSVARQGINQNIQYFGAGTRLSVL.

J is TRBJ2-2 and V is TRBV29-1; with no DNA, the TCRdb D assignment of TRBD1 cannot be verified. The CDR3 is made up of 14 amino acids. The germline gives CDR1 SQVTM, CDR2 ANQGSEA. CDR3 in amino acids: CSVETGENTGELFF.

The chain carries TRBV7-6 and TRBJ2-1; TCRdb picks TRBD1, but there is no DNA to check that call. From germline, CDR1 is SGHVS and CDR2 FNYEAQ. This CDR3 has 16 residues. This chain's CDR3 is CASSPMRGSSYNEQFF.

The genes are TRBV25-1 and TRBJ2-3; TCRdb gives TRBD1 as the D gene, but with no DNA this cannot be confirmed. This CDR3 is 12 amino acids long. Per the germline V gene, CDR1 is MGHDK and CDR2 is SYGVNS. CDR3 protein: CASSTGADTQYF.

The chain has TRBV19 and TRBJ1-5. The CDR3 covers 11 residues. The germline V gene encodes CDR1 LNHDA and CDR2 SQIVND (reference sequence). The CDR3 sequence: CASTSGGPQHF. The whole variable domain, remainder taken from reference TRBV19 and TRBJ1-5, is DGGITQSPKYLFRKEGQNVTLSCEQNLNHDAMYWYRQDPGQGLRLIYYSQIVNDFQKGDIAEGYSVSREKKESFPLTVTSAQKNPTAFYLCASTSGGPQHFGDGTRLSIL.

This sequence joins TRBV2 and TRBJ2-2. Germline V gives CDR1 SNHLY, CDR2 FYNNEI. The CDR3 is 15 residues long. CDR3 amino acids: CASTLGRPNTGELFF.

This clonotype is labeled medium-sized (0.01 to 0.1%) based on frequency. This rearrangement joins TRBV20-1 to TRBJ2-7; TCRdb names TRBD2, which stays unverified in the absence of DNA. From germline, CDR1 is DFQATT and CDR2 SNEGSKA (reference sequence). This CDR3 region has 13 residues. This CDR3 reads CSARGDLTYEQYF.

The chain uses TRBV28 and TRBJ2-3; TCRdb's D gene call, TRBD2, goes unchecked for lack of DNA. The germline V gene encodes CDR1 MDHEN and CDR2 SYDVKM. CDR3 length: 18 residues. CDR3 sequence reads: CASSFPVAGGPDTDTQYF.

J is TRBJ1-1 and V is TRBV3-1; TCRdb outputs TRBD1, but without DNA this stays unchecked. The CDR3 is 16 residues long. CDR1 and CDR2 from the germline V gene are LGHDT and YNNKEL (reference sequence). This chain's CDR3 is CASSHPGQNMNTEAFF.

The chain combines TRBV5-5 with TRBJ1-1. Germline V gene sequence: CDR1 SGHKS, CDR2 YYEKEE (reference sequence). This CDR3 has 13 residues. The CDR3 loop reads CASSLGRNTEAFF. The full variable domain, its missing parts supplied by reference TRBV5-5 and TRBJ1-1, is DAGVTQSPTHLIKTRGQQVTLRCSPISGHKSVSWYQQVLGQGPQFIFQYYEKEERGRGNFPDRFSARQFPNYSSELNVNALLLGDSALYLCASSLGRNTEAFFGQGTRLTVV.

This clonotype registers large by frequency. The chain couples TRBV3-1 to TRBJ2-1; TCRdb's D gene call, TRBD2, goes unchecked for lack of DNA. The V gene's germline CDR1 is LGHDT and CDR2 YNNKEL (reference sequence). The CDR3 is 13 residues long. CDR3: CASRPPEGGEQFF.

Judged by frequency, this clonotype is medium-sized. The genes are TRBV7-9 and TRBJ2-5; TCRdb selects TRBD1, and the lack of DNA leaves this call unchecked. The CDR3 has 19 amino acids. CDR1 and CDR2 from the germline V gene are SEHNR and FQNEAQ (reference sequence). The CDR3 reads CASSLAPRQDRGFEETQYF.

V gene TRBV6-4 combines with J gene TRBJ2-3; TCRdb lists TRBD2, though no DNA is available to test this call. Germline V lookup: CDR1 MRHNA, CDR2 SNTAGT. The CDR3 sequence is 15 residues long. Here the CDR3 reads CASSDGDWQTDTQYF.

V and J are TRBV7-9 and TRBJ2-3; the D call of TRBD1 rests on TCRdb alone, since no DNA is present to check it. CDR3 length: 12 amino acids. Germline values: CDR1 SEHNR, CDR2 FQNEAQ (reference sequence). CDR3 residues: CAKAGDEDTQYF. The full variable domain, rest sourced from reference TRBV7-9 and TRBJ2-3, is DTGVSQNPRHKITKRGQNVTFRCDPISEHNRLYWYRQTLGQGPEFLTYFQNEAQLEKSRLLSDRFSAERPKGSFSTLEIQRTEQGDSAMYLCAKAGDEDTQYFGPGTRLTVL.

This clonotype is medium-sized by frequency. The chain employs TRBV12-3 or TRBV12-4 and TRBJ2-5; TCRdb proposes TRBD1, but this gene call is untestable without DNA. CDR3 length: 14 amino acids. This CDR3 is CASSPAETVETQYF.